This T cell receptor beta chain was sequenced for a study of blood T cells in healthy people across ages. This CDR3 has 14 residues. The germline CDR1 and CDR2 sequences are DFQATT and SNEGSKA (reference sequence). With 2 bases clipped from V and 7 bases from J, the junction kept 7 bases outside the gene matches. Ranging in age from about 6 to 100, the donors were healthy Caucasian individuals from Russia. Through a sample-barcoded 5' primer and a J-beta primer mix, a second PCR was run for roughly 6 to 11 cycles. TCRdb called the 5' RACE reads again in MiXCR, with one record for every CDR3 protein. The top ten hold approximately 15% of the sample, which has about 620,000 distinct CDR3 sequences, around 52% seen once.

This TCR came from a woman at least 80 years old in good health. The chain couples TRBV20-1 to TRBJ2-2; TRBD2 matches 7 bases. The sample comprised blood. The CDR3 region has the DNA TGCAGTGCTAGACCAAAGCGGACTAGCGGGGAGCTGTTTTTT. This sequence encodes CSARPKRTSGELFF.